A single sample is the source of the 27 T cell receptor beta chains below, sequenced in a study of cytomegalovirus exposure and HLA in healthy donors. PCR primers comprised 60 Vbeta and 13 Jbeta primers. Only in-frame clones appear in the TCRdb table, and some are missing; sequencing was by immunoSEQ multiplex PCR. Of around 120,000 clones detected, about 70% appear once; the ten largest clones hold approximately 3.8%. What was sequenced was PBMCs. The receptors come from a woman between 40 and 50 years old in good health and CMV-seronegative.

The V and J genes are TRBV4-2 and TRBJ1-1; TRBD1 aligns across 7 bases. V was pared by 4 bases and J by 7 bases, with 9 bases of the junction left unmatched. The CDR3 sequence is 14 residues long. Looked up from germline, CDR1 is LGHNA and CDR2 is YNFKEQ. The CDR3 DNA is TGTGCCAGCAGCCCCCCGGGACAGCACAATGAAGCTTTCTTT. Translation: CASSPPGQHNEAFF.

This clone was seen a few times. J is TRBJ2-5 and V is TRBV10-3, with D perhaps matching TRBD1 (6 bases). With the DNA end fitting TRBJ2-7 better, the J assignment may be wrong. The CDR3 sequence is 13 residues long. Germline loops: CDR1 ENHRY, CDR2 SYGVKD. CDR3 DNA sequence: TGTGCCATCAGTGGGACAGCGGATTACGAGCAGTACTTC. Protein sequence: CAISGTADYEQYF.

This clone showed up just once. V and J are TRBV7-9 and TRBJ2-6; TRBD2 matches 9 bases. The CDR3 spans 19 residues. Germline V lookup: CDR1 SEHNR, CDR2 FQNEAQ (reference sequence). After removal of 5 bases from V and 4 bases from J, the junction contained 15 bases not matched to a gene. CDR3 sequence (DNA): TGTGCCAGCAGCCGTTCCTTCGGGCGGGAGGGCCCCGGGGCCAACGTCCTGACTTTC. This encodes CASSRSFGREGPGANVLTF.

The chain couples TRBV5-5 to TRBJ1-5; D remains unclear. Between the trimmed V and J ends, which lost 5 bases and 3 bases, there was a span of 12 bases. Germline V CDR1 and CDR2: SGHKS, YYEKEE (reference sequence). The CDR3 has 14 residues. The CDR3 here is CASSTEGVNQPQHF. For the CDR3, the DNA is TGTGCCAGCAGTACGGAGGGAGTCAATCAGCCCCAGCATTTT.

V gene TRBV5-1 combines with J gene TRBJ1-6, with TRBD1 as a possible D gene (5 bases). Germline V lookup: CDR1 SGHRS, CDR2 YFSETQ. The CDR3 sequence is 16 residues long. With 5 bases removed from V and 3 bases from J, the gap between germline ends came to 15 bases. CDR3 nucleotide sequence: TGCGCCAGCAGACTATCGATCGACAGCTATAATTCACCCCTCCACTTT. Its translation is CASRLSIDSYNSPLHF.

The chain recombines TRBV4-3 with TRBJ2-5; 7 bases map to TRBD2. The CDR3 is 16 amino acids. V dropped 0 bases and J dropped 5; count of bases not matched to a gene: 9. The germline V gene encodes CDR1 LGHNA and CDR2 YSLEER. CDR3 bases: TGCGCCAGCAGCCAAGATCTCCCCGGGGAGGGGGAGACCCAGTACTTC. Its protein is CASSQDLPGEGETQYF.

The chain joins TRBV5-6 to TRBJ1-3; D not resolved. The CDR3 runs 13 residues. Germline CDR1 reads SGHDT; CDR2 reads YYEEEE. V was cut by 5 bases and J by 0 bases, with 6 bases left in between. The CDR3 spells CASSILSGNTIYF. The CDR3 coding sequence is TGTGCCAGCAGTATCCTCTCTGGAAACACCATATATTTT.

The chain recombines TRBV7-8 with TRBJ1-2; 7 nucleotides match TRBD1. Germline loops: CDR1 SGHVS, CDR2 FQNEAQ. This CDR3 comprises 15 residues. Germline trimming cut 1 base from V and 8 bases from J; bases unmatched to any gene: 10. The CDR3 sequence is CASSLVEGGTNGYTF. The DNA for the CDR3 is TGTGCCAGCAGCTTAGTTGAAGGGGGCACAAACGGCTACACCTTC. The full variable domain, in which reference TRBV7-8 and TRBJ1-2 provide the parts outside the CDR3, is GAGVSQSPRYKVAKRGQDVALRCDPISGHVSLFWYQQALGQGPEFLTYFQNEAQLDKSGLPSDRFFAERPEGSVSTLKIQRTQQEDSAVYLCASSLVEGGTNGYTFGSGTRLTVV.

V is TRBV7-3 and J is TRBJ2-3; D gene unclear. The V gene's germline CDR1 is SGHTA and CDR2 FQGTGA. The CDR3 has 13 amino acids. Trimming took 5 bases from V and 5 from J, leaving 11 bases between them. The DNA for the CDR3 is TGTGCCAGCAGCCACAGAGACGGAGATACGCAGTATTTT. The encoded protein is CASSHRDGDTQYF.

This chain uses TRBV4-3 with TRBJ2-5; 10 bases fit TRBD2. The germline V gene has CDR1 LGHNA and CDR2 YSLEER. V trimming: 0 bases; J trimming: 1 base; junction bases outside the gene matches: 8. The CDR3 is 18 residues long. The CDR3 sequence is CASSQESVSGRAQETQYF. For the CDR3, the DNA is TGCGCCAGCAGCCAAGAGTCCGTGAGCGGGAGGGCCCAAGAGACCCAGTACTTC.

This clone has just a few counts. The chain combines TRBV27 with TRBJ1-2; D gene unclear. The germline CDR1 and CDR2 sequences are MNHEY and SMNVEV (reference sequence). V was shortened by 5 bases and J by 8 bases, with 18 bases between the two germline ends. This CDR3 has 14 residues. The CDR3 protein is CASSEGDPLWGYTF. CDR3 coding DNA: TGTGCCAGCAGTGAGGGAGACCCGCTCTGGGGCTACACCTTC.

The chain employs TRBV5-6 and TRBJ1-2; 7 nucleotides line up with TRBD1. Germline V gene sequence: CDR1 SGHDT, CDR2 YYEEEE. The CDR3 covers 13 residues. V lost 6 bases, J lost 5 bases, and 7 bases stayed unmatched. The CDR3: CASTRDSPYGYTF. The CDR3 DNA is TGTGCCAGCACCAGGGACAGCCCATATGGCTACACCTTC.

This clone has just one count. The chain carries TRBV11-2 and TRBJ1-6, with a weak D call TRBD1 (5 bases). Germline V lookup: CDR1 SGHAT, CDR2 FQNNGV. The CDR3 totals 15 residues. The V end was cut by 1 base, the J end by 10 bases, with 14 bases between. Here the CDR3 reads CASSLVGGGRSPLHF. DNA of the CDR3: TGTGCCAGCAGCTTAGTCGGGGGTGGACGATCACCCCTCCACTTT.

The chain is built from TRBV7-8 and TRBJ2-7, with 13 bases identical to TRBD2. Trimming removed 5 bases from V and 3 bases from J; junction bases left unmatched: 4. The CDR3 is 15 amino acids. CDR1 and CDR2 from the germline V gene are SGHVS and FQNEAQ. The CDR3 sequence: CASSPTSGRHYEQYF. CDR3 DNA: TGTGCCAGCAGCCCGACTAGCGGGAGGCACTACGAGCAGTACTTC.

This clone was detected once. The V gene is TRBV6-6, the J gene TRBJ2-6; D may be TRBD2 (6 bases). The CDR3 is 16 residues long. The V gene's germline CDR1 is MNHNY and CDR2 SVGAGI (reference sequence). Trimming took off 0 bases at V and 7 bases at J, with 13 bases between the two ends. In DNA form, the CDR3 reads TGTGCCAGCAGTTACTCGCGCGGGGCCCGAGCCAACGTCCTGACTTTC. It translates to CASSYSRGARANVLTF.

This chain uses TRBV5-4 with TRBJ1-2; 12 positions agree with TRBD1. Germline-derived CDR1 and CDR2 are SGHNT and YYREEE (reference sequence). V dropped 6 bases and J dropped 3; count of bases not matched to a gene: 6. The CDR3 runs 15 residues. CDR3 sequence reads: CASTGTGGADYGYTF. The CDR3 DNA sequence: TGTGCCAGCACCGGGACAGGGGGCGCGGACTATGGCTACACCTTC.

This clone was seen a few times. This chain uses TRBV23-1 with TRBJ1-1, with D unclear. TRBV23-1 is noted as an ORF with a role that remains uncertain. V lost 0 bases and J 11 bases, leaving 13 bases between the germline ends. This CDR3 is built from 13 residues. The CDR3 protein is CASSQSRENDAFF. The CDR3 coding sequence is TGCGCCAGCAGTCAATCTAGGGAGAATGATGCTTTCTTT.

The chain carries TRBV10-3 and TRBJ2-5; TRBD1 aligns across 9 bases. With 4 bases clipped from V and 4 bases from J, the junction kept 7 bases outside the gene matches. Per the germline V gene, CDR1 is ENHRY and CDR2 is SYGVKD. The CDR3 runs to 15 residues. CDR3 sequence (DNA): TGTGCCATCAGTGTGAGGACAGGGGAGGGAGAGACCCAGTACTTC. Translation gives CAISVRTGEGETQYF.

V is TRBV11-3 and J is TRBJ2-7; TRBD1 agrees at 8 bases. The germline gives CDR1 SGHNT, CDR2 YENEEA. V lost 5 bases and J lost 3; bases outside the gene matches: 6. The CDR3 spans 14 residues. Written as DNA, the CDR3 is TGTGCCAGCAGCCGGGGCGGACAGGGCTACGAGCAGTACTTC. This codes for CASSRGGQGYEQYF.

This chain links TRBV6-1 with TRBJ1-2; 8 bases match TRBD1. CDR1 MNHNS and CDR2 SASEGT come from the germline V gene. J was trimmed by 2 bases and V by 2 bases; bases with no gene match: 7. The CDR3 is 16 residues long. The CDR3 spells CASSELQGQANYGYTF. The CDR3 region has the DNA TGTGCCAGCAGTGAATTGCAGGGACAGGCCAACTATGGCTACACCTTC.

This chain joins TRBV2 and TRBJ1-4; a possible D gene is TRBD1 (6 bases). Germline CDR1 SNHLY, CDR2 FYNNEI. Deletions cut 8 bases from V and 7 bases from J, with 23 bases between. The CDR3 consists of 16 residues. The CDR3 nucleotides are TGTGCCAGCGGGTCAGGGGTCTCGGGTGGAGGTGAAAAACTGTTTTTT. Protein sequence: CASGSGVSGGGEKLFF.

This sequence joins TRBV5-1 and TRBJ2-7; D might be TRBD2 (5 bases). Germline loops: CDR1 SGHRS, CDR2 YFSETQ. The CDR3 is made up of 14 amino acids. The germline V and J ends were trimmed by 5 bases and 1 base, with 13 bases remaining between them. The CDR3 loop is CASRAGSVSYEQYF. Written as DNA, the CDR3 is TGCGCCAGCAGGGCGGGTTCGGTATCCTACGAGCAGTACTTC. Full variable domain (remainder filled in from reference TRBV5-1 and TRBJ2-7): KAGVTQTPRYLIKTRGQQVTLSCSPISGHRSVSWYQQTPGQGLQFLFEYFSETQRNKGNFPGRFSGRQFSNSRSEMNVSTLELGDSALYLCASRAGSVSYEQYFGPGTRLTVT.

The genes are TRBV7-8 and TRBJ2-3, with 11 nucleotides matching TRBD2. J lost 2 bases, V lost 6 bases, and 13 bases had no gene match. This CDR3 is built from 18 residues. CDR1 SGHVS and CDR2 FQNEAQ come from the germline V gene. CDR3 residues: CASRRTSGFSENTDTQYF. The DNA for the CDR3 is TGTGCCAGCAGACGGACTAGCGGGTTTAGTGAGAACACAGATACGCAGTATTTT. Looking up the rest from reference TRBV7-8 and TRBJ2-3 gives the full variable domain: GAGVSQSPRYKVAKRGQDVALRCDPISGHVSLFWYQQALGQGPEFLTYFQNEAQLDKSGLPSDRFFAERPEGSVSTLKIQRTQQEDSAVYLCASRRTSGFSENTDTQYFGPGTRLTVL.

This chain joins TRBV18 and TRBJ2-3, with 7 bases identical to TRBD2. J lost 1 base, V lost 8 bases, and 9 bases had no gene match. The CDR3 consists of 15 residues. Per the germline V gene, CDR1 is KGHSH and CDR2 is LQKENI. CDR3 coding DNA: TGTGCCAGCACCCCCCTGGCGGGGGGCACAGATACGCAGTATTTT. It is translated as CASTPLAGGTDTQYF.

The V call is TRBV25-1, the J call TRBJ1-1, with D possibly being TRBD1 (5 bases). Trimming removed 6 bases at V and 0 bases at J, with 17 bases between. Per germline, CDR1 MGHDK and CDR2 SYGVNS. The CDR3 loop spans 16 amino acids. The CDR3 spells CASRSQGSHMNTEAFF. The DNA of the CDR3 is TGTGCCAGCAGATCGCAGGGTAGCCATATGAACACTGAAGCTTTCTTT.

The genes are TRBV29-1 and TRBJ2-1; possibly TRBD2 for D (5 bases). Trimming removed 0 bases from V and 8 bases from J, with 8 bases in between. The V gene's germline CDR1 is SQVTM and CDR2 ANQGSEA. The CDR3 contains 12 residues. CDR3 sequence reads: CSVEDTRDEQFF. Here the CDR3 DNA reads TGCAGCGTTGAAGACACTAGGGATGAGCAGTTCTTC.

This clone was recorded once. Given the absence of the conserved phenylalanine or tryptophan at the CDR3 end, a read error is likely. It is unclear where the CDR3 begins or ends on the DNA, so no DNA is shown, and the CDR3 is as TCRdb lists it. The J gene is TRBJ1-2, the V gene TRBV6-1; TRBD1, as called in the table, went unchecked against the DNA. The CDR3 has 14 residues if both end residues are counted. Germline V gene lookup returns CDR1 MNHNS and CDR2 SASEGT. The CDR3 is CASSEARGRGPFLY.